The entry below describes one T cell receptor (beta chain). This record comes from a study of blood T cell repertoires in COVID-19. The method was immunoSEQ multiplex PCR; TCRdb's version includes in-frame clones alone and lacks a portion of them. Of under 250,000 clones in the sample, about 83% were seen once. Sequencing input: peripheral blood. The receptor was isolated from a woman between 45 and 60 years old with acute or convalescent COVID-19.

The CDR3 coding sequence is TGTGCCACCAGTTCTAATACCGGGACAGGGAAAAGCTCCTACGAGCAGTACTTC. Amino acid sequence: CATSSNTGTGKSSYEQYF. The chain has TRBV24-1 and TRBJ2-7, with 9 bases fitting TRBD1. Germline CDR1 and CDR2: KGHDR and SFDVKD. The junction had 14 bases not matched to a gene; V was cut back by 6 bases and J by 0 bases. The CDR3 spans 18 residues.